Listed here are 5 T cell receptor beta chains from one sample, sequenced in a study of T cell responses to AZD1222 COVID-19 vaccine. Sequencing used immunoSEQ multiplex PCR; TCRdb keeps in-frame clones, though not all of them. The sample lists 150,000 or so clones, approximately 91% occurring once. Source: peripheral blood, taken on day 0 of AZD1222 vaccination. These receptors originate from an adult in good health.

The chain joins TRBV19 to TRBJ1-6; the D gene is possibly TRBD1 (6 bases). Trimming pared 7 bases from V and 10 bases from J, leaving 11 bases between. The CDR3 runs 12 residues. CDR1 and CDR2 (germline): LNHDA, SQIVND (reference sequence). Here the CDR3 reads CASTQGNSPLHF. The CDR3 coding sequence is TGTGCCAGTACACAGGGTAACTCACCCCTCCACTTT.

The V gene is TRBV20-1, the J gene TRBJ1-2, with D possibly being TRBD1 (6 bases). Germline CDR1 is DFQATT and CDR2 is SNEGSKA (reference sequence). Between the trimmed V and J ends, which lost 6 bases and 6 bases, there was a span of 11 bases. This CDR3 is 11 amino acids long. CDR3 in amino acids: CSALGGNGYTF. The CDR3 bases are TGCAGTGCCCTGGGGGGCAATGGCTACACCTTC.

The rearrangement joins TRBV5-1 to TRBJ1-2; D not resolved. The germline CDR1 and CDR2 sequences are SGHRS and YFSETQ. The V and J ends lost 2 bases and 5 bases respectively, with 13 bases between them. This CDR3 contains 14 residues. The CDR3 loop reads CASSLRPGVYGYTF. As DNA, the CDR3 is TGCGCCAGCAGCTTAAGACCGGGCGTTTATGGCTACACCTTC.

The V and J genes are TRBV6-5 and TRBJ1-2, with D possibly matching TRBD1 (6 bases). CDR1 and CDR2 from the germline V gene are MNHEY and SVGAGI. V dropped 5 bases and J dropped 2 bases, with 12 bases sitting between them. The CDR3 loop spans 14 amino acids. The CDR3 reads CASSKTGSNYGYTF. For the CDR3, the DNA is TGTGCCAGCAGTAAAACAGGGTCCAACTATGGCTACACCTTC.

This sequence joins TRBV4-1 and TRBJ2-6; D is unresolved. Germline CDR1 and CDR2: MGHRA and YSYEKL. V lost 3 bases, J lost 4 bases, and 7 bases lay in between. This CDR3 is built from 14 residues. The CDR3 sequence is CASSHQTGANVLTF. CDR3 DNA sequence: TGCGCCAGCAGCCACCAGACAGGGGCCAACGTCCTGACTTTC.